This T cell receptor beta chain was observed in a study of blood T cell repertoires in COVID-19. Study-level background: There were acute and convalescent COVID-19 samples, and they came from the United States, Italy and Spain. Sources were T cells, B-cell-depleted T cells, or PBMCs; the material itself was cDNA or gDNA.

The CDR3 runs 16 residues. Germline CDR1 is SGHRS and CDR2 is YFSETQ. The ends lost 0 bases at V and 3 bases at J; junction bases unmatched: 6. In the source study's methods: Reference gene primers were amplified, and this amplification served to estimate nucleated cell counts. Profiled with immunoSEQ multiplex PCR; TCRdb holds only in-frame clones, not every one. The V and J calls and clone size come from that table; D and trimming were worked out from the DNA. The table records 100,000 to 120,000 clones, around 74% of them present only once. The sequenced sample consisted of peripheral blood. V gene TRBV5-1 combines with J gene TRBJ2-3, with TRBD2 identical over 8 bases. The receptor was isolated from a woman aged 55-70 years with acute or convalescent COVID-19. DNA of the CDR3: TGCGCCAGCAGCTTGGCCCCCGGGGGGGGTACAGATACGCAGTATTTT. Translating gives CASSLAPGGGTDTQYF.